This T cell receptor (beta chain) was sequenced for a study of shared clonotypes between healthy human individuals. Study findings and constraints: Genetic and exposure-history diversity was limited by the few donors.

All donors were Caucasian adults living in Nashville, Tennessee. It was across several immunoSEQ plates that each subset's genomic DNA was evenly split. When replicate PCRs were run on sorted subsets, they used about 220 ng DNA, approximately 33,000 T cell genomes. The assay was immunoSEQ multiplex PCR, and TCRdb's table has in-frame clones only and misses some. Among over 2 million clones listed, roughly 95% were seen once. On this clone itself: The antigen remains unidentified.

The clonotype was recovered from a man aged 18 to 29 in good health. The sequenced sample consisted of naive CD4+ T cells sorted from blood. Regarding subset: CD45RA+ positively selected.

CDR3: CASSESAAHQPQHF. For the CDR3, the DNA is TGTGCCAGCAGTGAATCGGCAGCTCATCAGCCCCAGCATTTT. The V gene is TRBV25-1, the J gene TRBJ1-5; D unclear. Per the germline V gene, CDR1 is MGHDK and CDR2 is SYGVNS. V was trimmed by 1 base and J by 5 bases, leaving 9 bases between them. CDR3 length equals 14 residues. Full variable domain (outside the CDR3, taken from reference TRBV25-1 and TRBJ1-5): EADIYQTPRYLVIGTGKKITLECSQTMGHDKMYWYQQDPGMELHLIHYSYGVNSTEKGDLSSESTVSRIRTEHFPLTLESARPSHTSQYLCASSESAAHQPQHFGDGTRLSIL.